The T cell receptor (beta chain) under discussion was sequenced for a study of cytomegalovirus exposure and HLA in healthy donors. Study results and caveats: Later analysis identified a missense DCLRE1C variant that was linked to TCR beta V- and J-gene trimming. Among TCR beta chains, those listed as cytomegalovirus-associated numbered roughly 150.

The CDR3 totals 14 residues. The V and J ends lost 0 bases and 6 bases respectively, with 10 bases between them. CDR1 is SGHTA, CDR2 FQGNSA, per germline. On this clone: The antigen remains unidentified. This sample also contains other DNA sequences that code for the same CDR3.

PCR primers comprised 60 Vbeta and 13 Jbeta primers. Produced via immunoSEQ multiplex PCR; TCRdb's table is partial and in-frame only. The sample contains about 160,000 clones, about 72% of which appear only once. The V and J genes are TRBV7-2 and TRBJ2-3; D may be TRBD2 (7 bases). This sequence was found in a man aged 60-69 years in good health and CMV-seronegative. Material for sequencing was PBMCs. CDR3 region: CASSLAGGLDTQYF. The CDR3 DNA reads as TGTGCCAGCAGCTTAGCGGGGGGGCTTGATACGCAGTATTTT.